This TCR beta chain was captured in a study of cytomegalovirus exposure and HLA in healthy donors. Study as a whole: Of roughly 400 genotyped donors, 80% to 85% grouped in the Caucasian-associated ancestry cluster.

Study-wide findings and caveats: Most observed TCR sequences were rare, whereas some public TCRs were detected in many donors. Most TCR beta V segments were productive about 90% or about 30% of the time in an earlier analysis.

The PCR employed 60 Vbeta primers together with 13 Jbeta primers. Data came from immunoSEQ multiplex PCR; TCRdb stores just in-frame clones and leaves some out. Here the sample table reports roughly 120,000 clones. CDR1 and CDR2 from the germline V gene are MGHRA and YSYEKL. CDR3 size: 16 residues. V lost 3 bases, J lost 2 bases, and 5 bases stayed unmatched. Comment on this clone: Antigen unknown.

The sequence was collected from a man aged 18 to 35 in good health and CMV-seronegative. Sequencing was performed on PBMCs. The chain joins TRBV4-1 to TRBJ2-3; TRBD2 matches 10 bases. The CDR3 coding sequence is TGCGCCAGCAGCCAGTCACTAGCGGGGAACACAGATACGCAGTATTTT. Its protein is CASSQSLAGNTDTQYF.